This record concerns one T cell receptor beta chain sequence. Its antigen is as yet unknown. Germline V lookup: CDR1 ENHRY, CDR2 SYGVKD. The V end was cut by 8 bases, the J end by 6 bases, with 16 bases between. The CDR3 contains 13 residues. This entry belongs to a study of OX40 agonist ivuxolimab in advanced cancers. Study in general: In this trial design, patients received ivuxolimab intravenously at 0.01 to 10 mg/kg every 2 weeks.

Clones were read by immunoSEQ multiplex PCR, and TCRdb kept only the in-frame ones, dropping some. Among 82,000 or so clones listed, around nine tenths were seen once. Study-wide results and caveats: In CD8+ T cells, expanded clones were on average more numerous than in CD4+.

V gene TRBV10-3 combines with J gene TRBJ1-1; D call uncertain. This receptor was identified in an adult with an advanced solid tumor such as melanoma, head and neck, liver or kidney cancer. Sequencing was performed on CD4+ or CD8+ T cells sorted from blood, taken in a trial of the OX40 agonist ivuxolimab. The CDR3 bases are TGTGCCATCCAGAAGGAGGGCCGTTCTGAAGCTTTCTTT. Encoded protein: CAIQKEGRSEAFF.